The clone carrying this TCR beta chain came up once. This CDR3 is 15 amino acids long. V dropped 0 bases and J dropped 5; count of bases not matched to a gene: 4. Per germline, CDR1 SGHKS and CDR2 YYEKEE (reference sequence). The sample belongs to a study of response to subunit inactivated influenza vaccine. TCRdb called the RT-PCR reads again in MiXCR, with one record for every CDR3 protein. The top ten hold 6.5% to 8.5% of the sample, which has 650,000 to 850,000 distinct CDR3 sequences, about 15% seen once. This sequence joins TRBV5-5 and TRBJ2-7, with TRBD1 matching 11 bases. The sequence was collected from a man in his forties or fifties who received an inactivated influenza vaccine. The specimen comprised PBMCs from blood, sampled 14 to 15 days before vaccination. In DNA, the CDR3 is TGTGCCAGCAGCTTGGCCTCGGACAGGGGGCACGAGCAGTACTTC. Translating gives CASSLASDRGHEQYF. The complete variable domain, with remaining parts taken from reference TRBV5-5 and TRBJ2-7, reads DAGVTQSPTHLIKTRGQQVTLRCSPISGHKSVSWYQQVLGQGPQFIFQYYEKEERGRGNFPDRFSARQFPNYSSELNVNALLLGDSALYLCASSLASDRGHEQYFGPGTRLTVT.